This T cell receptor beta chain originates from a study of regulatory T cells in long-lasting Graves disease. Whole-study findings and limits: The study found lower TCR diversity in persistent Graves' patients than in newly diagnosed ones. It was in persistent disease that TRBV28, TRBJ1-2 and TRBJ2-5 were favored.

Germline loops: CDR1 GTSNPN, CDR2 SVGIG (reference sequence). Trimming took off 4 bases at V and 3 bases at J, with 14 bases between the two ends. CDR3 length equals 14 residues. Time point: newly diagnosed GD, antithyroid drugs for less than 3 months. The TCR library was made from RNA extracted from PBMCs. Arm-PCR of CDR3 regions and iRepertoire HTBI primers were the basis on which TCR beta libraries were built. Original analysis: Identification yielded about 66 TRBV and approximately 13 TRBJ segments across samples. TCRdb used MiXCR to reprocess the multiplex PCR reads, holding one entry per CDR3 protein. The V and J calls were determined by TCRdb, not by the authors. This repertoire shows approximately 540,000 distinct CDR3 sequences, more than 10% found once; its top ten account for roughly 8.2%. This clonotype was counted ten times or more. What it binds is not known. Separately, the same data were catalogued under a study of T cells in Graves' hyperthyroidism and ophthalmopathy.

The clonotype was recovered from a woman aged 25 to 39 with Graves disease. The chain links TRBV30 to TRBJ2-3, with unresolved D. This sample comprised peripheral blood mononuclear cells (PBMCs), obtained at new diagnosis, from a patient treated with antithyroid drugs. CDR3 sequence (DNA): TGTGCCTGGAACCCCTCGGTCTGGACAGATACGCAGTATTTT. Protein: CAWNPSVWTDTQYF.